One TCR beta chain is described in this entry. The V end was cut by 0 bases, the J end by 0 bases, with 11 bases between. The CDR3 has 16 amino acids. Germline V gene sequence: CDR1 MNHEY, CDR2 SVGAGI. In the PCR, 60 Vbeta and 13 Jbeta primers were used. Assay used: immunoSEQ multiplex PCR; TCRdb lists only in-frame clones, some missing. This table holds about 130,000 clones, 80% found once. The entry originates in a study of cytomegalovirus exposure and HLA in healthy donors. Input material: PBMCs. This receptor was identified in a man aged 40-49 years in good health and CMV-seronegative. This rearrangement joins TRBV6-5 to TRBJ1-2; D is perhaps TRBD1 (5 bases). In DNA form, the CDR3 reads TGTGCCAGCAGTTACTCAGGGGCAGTAACTAACTATGGCTACACCTTC. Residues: CASSYSGAVTNYGYTF.